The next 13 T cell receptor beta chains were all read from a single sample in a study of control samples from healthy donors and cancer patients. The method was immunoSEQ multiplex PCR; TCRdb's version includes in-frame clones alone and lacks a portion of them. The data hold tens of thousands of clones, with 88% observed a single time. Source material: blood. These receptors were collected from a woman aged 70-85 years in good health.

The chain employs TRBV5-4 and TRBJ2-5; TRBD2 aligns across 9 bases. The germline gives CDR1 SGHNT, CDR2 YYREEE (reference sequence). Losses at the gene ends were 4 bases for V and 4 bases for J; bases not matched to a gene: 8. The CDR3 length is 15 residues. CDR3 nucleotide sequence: TGTGCCAGCAGCCCGGGAAAAGCGGGGGGAGAGACCCAGTACTTC. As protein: CASSPGKAGGETQYF.

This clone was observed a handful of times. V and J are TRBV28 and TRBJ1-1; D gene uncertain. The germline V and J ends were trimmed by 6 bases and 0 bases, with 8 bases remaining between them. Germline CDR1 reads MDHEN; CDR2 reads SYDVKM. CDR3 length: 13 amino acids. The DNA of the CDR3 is TGTGCCAGCAGCCCCCCCCTGAACACTGAAGCTTTCTTT. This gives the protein CASSPPLNTEAFF. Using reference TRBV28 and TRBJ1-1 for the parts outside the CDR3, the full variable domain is DVKVTQSSRYLVKRTGEKVFLECVQDMDHENMFWYRQDPGLGLRLIYFSYDVKMKEKGDIPEGYSVSREKKERFSLILESASTNQTSMYLCASSPPLNTEAFFGQGTRLTVV.

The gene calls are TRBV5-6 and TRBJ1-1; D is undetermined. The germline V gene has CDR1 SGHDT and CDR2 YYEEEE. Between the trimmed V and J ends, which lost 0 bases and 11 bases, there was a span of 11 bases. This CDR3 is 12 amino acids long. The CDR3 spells CASSLGFLAAFF. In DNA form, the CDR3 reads TGTGCCAGCAGCTTGGGGTTTCTCGCGGCTTTCTTT.

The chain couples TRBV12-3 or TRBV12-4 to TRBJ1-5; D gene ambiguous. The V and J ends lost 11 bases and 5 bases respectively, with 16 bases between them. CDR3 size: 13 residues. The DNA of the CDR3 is TGTGCCGGCGCACGGGAGAGCGATCAGCCCCAGCATTTT. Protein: CAGARESDQPQHF.

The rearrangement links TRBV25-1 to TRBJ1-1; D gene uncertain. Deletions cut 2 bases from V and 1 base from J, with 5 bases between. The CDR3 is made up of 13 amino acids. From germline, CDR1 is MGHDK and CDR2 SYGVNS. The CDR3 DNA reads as TGTGCCAGCAGTGAACGCCGGAACACTGAAGCTTTCTTT. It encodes CASSERRNTEAFF.

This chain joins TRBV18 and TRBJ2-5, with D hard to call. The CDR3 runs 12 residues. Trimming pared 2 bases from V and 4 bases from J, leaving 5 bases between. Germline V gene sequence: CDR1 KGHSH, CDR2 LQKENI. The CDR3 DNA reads TGTGCCAGCTCACCAAAGGGAGAGACCCAGTACTTC. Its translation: CASSPKGETQYF.

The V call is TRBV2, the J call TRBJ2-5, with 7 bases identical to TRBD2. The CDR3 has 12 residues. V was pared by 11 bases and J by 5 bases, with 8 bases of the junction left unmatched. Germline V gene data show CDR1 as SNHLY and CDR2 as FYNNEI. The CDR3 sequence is CAGGLVDETQYF. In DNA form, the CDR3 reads TGTGCCGGCGGACTAGTTGACGAGACCCAGTACTTC.

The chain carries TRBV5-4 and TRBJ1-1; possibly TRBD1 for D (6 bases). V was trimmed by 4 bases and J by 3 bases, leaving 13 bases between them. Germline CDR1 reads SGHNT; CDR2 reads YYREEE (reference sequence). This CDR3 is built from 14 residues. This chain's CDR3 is CASSPGGSDTEAFF. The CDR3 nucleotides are TGTGCCAGCAGCCCCGGGGGCAGCGACACTGAAGCTTTCTTT.

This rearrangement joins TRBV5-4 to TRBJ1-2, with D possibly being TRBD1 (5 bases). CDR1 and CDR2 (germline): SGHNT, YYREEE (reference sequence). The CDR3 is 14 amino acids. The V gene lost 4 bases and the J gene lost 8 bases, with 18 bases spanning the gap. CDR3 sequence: CASSVGTAQEGYTF. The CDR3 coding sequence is TGTGCCAGCAGCGTTGGGACTGCCCAGGAAGGCTACACCTTC.

The CDR3 spells CASSLSGQPPYEQYF. The CDR3 nucleotides are TGTGCCAGCAGCTTAAGTGGACAGCCACCCTACGAGCAGTACTTC. The chain carries TRBV7-9 and TRBJ2-7; D is possibly TRBD1 (6 bases). The CDR3 has 15 amino acids. V lost 2 bases and J lost 2, with 13 bases in between. Per the germline V gene, CDR1 is SEHNR and CDR2 is FQNEAQ (reference sequence).

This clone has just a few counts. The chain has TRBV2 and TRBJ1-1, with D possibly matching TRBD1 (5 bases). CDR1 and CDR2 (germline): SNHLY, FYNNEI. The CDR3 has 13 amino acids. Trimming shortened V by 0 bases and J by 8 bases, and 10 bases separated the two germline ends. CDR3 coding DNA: TGTGCCAGCAGTGAAGCATTTAACAGGGAAGCTTTCTTT. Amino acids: CASSEAFNREAFF. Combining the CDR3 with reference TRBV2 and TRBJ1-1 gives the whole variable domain EPEVTQTPSHQVTQMGQEVILRCVPISNHLYFYWYRQILGQKVEFLVSFYNNEISEKSEIFDDQFSVERPDGSNFTLKIRSTKLEDSAMYFCASSEAFNREAFFGQGTRLTVV.

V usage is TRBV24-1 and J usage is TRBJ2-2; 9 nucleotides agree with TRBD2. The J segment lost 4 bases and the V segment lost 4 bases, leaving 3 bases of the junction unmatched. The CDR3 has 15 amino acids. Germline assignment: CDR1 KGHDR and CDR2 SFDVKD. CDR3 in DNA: TGTGCCACCAGTGAGAGCGGGAGGTCCACCGGGGAGCTGTTTTTT. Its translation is CATSESGRSTGELFF.

The CDR3 is CASSIGQGGTEAFF. The CDR3 region has the DNA TGCGCCAGCAGCATTGGACAGGGAGGCACTGAAGCTTTCTTT. The rearrangement links TRBV5-1 to TRBJ1-1; 8 bases are shared with TRBD1. The germline gives CDR1 SGHRS, CDR2 YFSETQ. V lost 4 bases and J lost 4; bases outside the gene matches: 6. This CDR3 region has 14 residues.